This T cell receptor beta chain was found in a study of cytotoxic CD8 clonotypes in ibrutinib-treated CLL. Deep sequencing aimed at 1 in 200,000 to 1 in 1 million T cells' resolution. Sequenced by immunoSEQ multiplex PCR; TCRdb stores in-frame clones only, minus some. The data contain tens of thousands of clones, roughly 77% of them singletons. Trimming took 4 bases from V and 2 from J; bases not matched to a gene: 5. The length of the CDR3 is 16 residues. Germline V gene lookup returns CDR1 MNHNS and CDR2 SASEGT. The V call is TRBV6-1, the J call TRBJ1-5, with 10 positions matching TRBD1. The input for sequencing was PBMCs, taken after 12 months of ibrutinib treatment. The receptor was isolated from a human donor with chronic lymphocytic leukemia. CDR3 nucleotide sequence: TGTGCCAGCAGTGGCCCCGGGACAGGGGGCAATCAGCCCCAGCATTTT. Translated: CASSGPGTGGNQPQHF.